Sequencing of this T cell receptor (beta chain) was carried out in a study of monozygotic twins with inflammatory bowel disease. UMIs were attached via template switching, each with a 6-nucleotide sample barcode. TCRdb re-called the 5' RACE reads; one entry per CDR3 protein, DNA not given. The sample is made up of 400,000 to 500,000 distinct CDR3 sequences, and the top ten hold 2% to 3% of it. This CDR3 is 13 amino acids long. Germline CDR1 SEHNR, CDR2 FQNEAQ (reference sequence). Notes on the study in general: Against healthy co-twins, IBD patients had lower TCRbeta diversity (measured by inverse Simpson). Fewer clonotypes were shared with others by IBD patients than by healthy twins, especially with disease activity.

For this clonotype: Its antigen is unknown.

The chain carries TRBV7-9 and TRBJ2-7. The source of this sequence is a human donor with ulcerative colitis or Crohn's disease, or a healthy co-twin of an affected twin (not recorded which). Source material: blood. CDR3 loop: CASSLAKGYEQYF.